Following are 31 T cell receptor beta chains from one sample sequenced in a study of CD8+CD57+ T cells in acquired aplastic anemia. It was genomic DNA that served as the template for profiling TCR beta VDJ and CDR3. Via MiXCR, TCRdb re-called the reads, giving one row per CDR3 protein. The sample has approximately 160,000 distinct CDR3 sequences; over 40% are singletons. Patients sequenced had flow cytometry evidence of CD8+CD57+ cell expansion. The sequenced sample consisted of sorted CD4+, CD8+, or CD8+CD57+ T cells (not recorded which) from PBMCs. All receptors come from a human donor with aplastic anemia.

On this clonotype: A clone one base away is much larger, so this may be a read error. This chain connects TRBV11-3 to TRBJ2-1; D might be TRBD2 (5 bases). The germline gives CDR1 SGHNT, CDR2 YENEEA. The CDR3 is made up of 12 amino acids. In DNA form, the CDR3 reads TGTGCCAGCAGCTTACTAGCCAATGAGCAGCTCTTC. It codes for CASSLLANEQLF.

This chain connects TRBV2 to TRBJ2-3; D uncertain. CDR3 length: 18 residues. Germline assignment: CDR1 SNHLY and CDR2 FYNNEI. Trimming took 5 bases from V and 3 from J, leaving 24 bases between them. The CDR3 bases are TGTGCCAGCAGTCTCCACTTTTTCTCTCTAGATATGACAGATACGCAGTATTTT. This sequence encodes CASSLHFFSLDMTDTQYF.

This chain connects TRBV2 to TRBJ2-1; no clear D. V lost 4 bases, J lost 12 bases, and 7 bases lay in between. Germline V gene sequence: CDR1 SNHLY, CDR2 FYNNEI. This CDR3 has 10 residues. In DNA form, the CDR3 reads TGTGCCAGCAGTGGTCGTGGGCAGTTCTTC. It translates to CASSGRGQFF.

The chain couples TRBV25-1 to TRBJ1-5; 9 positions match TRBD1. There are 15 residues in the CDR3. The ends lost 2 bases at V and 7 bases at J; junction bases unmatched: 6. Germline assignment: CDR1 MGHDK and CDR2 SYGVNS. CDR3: CASSEGDRVGQPQHF. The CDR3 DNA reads TGTGCCAGCAGTGAAGGGGACAGGGTAGGACAGCCCCAGCATTTT. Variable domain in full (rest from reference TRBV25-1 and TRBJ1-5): EADIYQTPRYLVIGTGKKITLECSQTMGHDKMYWYQQDPGMELHLIHYSYGVNSTEKGDLSSESTVSRIRTEHFPLTLESARPSHTSQYLCASSEGDRVGQPQHFGDGTRLSIL.

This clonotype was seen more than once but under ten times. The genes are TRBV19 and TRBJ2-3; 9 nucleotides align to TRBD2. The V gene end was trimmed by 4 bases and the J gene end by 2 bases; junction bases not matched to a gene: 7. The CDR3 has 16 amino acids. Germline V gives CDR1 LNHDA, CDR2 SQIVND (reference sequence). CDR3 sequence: CASSKLAGALTDTQYF. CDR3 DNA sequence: TGTGCCAGTAGTAAATTAGCGGGGGCCCTCACAGATACGCAGTATTTT.

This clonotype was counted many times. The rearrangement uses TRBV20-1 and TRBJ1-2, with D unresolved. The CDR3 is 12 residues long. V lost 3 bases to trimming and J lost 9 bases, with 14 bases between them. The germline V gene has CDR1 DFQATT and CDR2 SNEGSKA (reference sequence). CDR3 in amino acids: CSARASLGSYTF. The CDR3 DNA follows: TGCAGTGCTAGGGCCAGCCTAGGGAGCTACACCTTC.

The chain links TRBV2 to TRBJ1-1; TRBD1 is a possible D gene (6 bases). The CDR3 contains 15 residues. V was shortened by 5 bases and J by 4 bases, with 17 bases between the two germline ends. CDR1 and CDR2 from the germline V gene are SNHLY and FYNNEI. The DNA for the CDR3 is TGTGCCAGCAGTCAATTGCTGGGGGCTGGCACTGAAGCTTTCTTT. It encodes CASSQLLGAGTEAFF.

This CDR3 reads CSPDRDQPQHF. The CDR3 nucleotides read TGCAGTCCGGACAGGGATCAGCCCCAGCATTTT. The chain couples TRBV20-1 to TRBJ1-5; TRBD1 matches 8 bases. Unmatched junction bases numbered 2, after V lost 8 bases and J lost 5 bases. The germline V gene encodes CDR1 DFQATT and CDR2 SNEGSKA (reference sequence). CDR3 size: 11 residues.

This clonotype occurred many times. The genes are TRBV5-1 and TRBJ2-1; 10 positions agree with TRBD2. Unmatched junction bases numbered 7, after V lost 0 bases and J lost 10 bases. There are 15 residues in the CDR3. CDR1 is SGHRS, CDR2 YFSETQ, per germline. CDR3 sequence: CASSLARAGGPEQFF. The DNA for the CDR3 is TGCGCCAGCAGCTTGGCTCGAGCGGGGGGGCCCGAGCAGTTCTTC.

CDR3 in amino acids: CASRGTSGGRISYEQYV. CDR3 sequence (DNA): TGTGCCAGCAGAGGGACTAGCGGGGGCCGGATCTCCTACGAGCAGTACGTC. This chain uses TRBV2 with TRBJ2-7, with 14 bases aligning to TRBD2. Trimming cost V 6 bases and J 0 bases; bases outside gene matches: 7. Germline values: CDR1 SNHLY, CDR2 FYNNEI. The CDR3 length is 17 residues.

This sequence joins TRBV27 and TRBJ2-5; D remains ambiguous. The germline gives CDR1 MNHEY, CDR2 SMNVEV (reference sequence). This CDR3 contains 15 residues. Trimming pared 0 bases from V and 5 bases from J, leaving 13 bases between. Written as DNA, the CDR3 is TGTGCCAGCAGTTTATCGTTCGGCAAAATGGAGACCCAGTACTTC. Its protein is CASSLSFGKMETQYF.

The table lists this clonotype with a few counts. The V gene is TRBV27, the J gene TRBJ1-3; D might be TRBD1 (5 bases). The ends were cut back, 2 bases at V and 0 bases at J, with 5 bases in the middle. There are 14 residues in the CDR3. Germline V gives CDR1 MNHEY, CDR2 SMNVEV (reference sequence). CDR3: CASSLGGSGNTIYF. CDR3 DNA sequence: TGTGCCAGCAGTTTAGGGGGCTCTGGAAACACCATATATTTT.

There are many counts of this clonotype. The chain's CDR3 is CATSRGGIDRAGYGYTF. The CDR3 DNA follows: TGTGCCACCAGCAGAGGGGGGATCGACAGGGCTGGCTATGGCTACACCTTC. The J gene is TRBJ1-2, the V gene TRBV15; TRBD1 matches 7 bases. This CDR3 has 17 amino acids. Germline values: CDR1 LNHNV, CDR2 YYDKDF (reference sequence). With 1 base clipped from V and 4 bases from J, the junction kept 12 bases outside the gene matches.

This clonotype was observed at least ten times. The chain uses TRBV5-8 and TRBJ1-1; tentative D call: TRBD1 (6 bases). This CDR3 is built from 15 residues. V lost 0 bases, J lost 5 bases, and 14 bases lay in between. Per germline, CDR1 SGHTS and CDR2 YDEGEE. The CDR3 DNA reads TGTGCCAGCAGCTTGGGATCTAAGGGGGGGACTGAAGCTTTCTTT. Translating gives CASSLGSKGGTEAFF.

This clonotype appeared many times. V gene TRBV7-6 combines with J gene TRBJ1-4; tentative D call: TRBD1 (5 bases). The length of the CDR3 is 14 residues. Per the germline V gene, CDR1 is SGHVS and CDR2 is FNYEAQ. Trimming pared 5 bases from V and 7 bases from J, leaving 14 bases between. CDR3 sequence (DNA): TGTGCCAGCAGCCCCCAGGGTAGTGGTGAAAAACTGTTTTTT. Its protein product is CASSPQGSGEKLFF.

The CDR3 loop is CASSLPISGVPSYNEQFF. The CDR3, as DNA: TGTGCCAGCAGTTTACCCATTTCGGGGGTTCCCTCCTACAATGAGCAGTTCTTC. J is TRBJ2-1 and V is TRBV27; D may be TRBD2 (6 bases). The germline V and J ends were trimmed by 2 bases and 0 bases, with 17 bases remaining between them. This CDR3 is 18 amino acids long. The germline CDR1 and CDR2 sequences are MNHEY and SMNVEV (reference sequence).

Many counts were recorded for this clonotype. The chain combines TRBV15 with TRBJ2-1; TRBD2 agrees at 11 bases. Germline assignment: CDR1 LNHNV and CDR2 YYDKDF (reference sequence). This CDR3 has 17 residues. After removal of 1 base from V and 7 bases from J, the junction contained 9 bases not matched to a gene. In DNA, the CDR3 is TGTGCCACCAGCAGAGCCGGTTTAGCGGGAGGGCCTAATGAGCAGTTCTTC. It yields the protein CATSRAGLAGGPNEQFF.

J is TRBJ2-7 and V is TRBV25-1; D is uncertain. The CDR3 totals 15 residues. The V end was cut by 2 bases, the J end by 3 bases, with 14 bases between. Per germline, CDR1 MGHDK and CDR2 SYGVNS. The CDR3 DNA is TGTGCCAGCAGTGAAGGTCGCAGGAGCTACTACGAGCAGTACTTC. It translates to CASSEGRRSYYEQYF.

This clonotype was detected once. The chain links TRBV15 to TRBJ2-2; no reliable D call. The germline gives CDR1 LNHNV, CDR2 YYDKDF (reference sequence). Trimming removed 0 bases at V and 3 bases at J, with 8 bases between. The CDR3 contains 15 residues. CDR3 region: CATSRDWADTGELFF. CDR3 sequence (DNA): TGTGCCACCAGCAGAGATTGGGCAGACACCGGGGAGCTGTTTTTT.

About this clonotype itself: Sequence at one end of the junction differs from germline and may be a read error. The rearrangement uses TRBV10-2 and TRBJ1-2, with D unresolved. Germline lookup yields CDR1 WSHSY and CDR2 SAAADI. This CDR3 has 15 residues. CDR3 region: CASSGLSGGLYGYTF. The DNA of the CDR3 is TGCGCCAGCAGTGGGTTGTCGGGAGGGTTATATGGCTATACCTTC.

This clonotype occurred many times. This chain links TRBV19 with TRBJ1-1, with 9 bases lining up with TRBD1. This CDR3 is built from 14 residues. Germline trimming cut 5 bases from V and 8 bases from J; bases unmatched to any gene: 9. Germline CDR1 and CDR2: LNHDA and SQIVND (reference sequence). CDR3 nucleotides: TGTGCCAGTAGTTCGGACAGGGGCGGTAGGGAAGCTTTCTTT. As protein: CASSSDRGGREAFF.

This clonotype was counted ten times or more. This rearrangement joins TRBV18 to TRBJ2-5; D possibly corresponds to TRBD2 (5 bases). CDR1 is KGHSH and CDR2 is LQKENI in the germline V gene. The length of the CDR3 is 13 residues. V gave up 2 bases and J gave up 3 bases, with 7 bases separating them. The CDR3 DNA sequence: TGTGCCAGCTCACCAAGGGAGAAAGAGACCCAGTACTTC. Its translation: CASSPREKETQYF. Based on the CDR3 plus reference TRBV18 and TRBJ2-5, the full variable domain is NAGVMQNPRHLVRRRGQEARLRCSPMKGHSHVYWYRQLPEEGLKFMVYLQKENIIDESGMPKERFSAEFPKEGPSILRIQQVVRGDSAAYFCASSPREKETQYFGPGTRLLVL.

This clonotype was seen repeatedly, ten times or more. This CDR3 is CASSDTGTSNTEAFF. In nucleotides, the CDR3 is TGCGCCAGCAGCGACACCGGGACATCCAACACTGAAGCTTTCTTT. The J gene is TRBJ1-1, the V gene TRBV5-1; TRBD1 is a possible D gene (6 bases). V was cut by 4 bases and J by 2 bases, with 15 bases left in between. CDR1 is SGHRS, CDR2 YFSETQ, per germline. The CDR3 sequence is 15 residues long.

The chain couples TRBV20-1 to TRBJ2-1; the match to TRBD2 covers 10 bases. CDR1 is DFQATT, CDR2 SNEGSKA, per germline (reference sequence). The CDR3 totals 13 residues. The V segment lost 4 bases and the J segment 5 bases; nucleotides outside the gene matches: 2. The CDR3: CSAIGLADNEQFF. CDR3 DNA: TGCAGTGCTATCGGACTAGCGGACAATGAGCAGTTCTTC.

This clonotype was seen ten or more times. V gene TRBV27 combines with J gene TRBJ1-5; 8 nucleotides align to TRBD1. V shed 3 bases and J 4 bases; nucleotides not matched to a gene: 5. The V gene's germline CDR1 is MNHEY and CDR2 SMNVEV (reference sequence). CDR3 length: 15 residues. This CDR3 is CASSLQGQVNQPQHF. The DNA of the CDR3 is TGTGCCAGCAGTTTGCAGGGACAGGTAAATCAGCCCCAGCATTTT.

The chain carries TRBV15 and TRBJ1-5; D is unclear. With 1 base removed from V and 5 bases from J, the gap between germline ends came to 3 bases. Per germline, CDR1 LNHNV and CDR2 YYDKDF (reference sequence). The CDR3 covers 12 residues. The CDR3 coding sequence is TGTGCCACCAGCAGAGTCGATCAGCCCCAGCATTTT. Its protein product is CATSRVDQPQHF.

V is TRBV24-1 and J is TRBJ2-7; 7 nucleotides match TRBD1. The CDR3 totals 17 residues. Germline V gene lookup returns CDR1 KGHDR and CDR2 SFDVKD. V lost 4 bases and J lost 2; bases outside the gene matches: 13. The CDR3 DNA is TGTGCCACCAGTGAATCCCTGACAGGGCCAGACCCCTACGAGCAGTACTTC. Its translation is CATSESLTGPDPYEQYF.

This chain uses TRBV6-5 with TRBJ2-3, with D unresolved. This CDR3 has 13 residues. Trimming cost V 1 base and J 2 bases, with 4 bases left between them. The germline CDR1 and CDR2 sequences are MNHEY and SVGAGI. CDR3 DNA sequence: TGTGCCAGCAGTTACTGGTACACAGATACGCAGTATTTT. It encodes CASSYWYTDTQYF.

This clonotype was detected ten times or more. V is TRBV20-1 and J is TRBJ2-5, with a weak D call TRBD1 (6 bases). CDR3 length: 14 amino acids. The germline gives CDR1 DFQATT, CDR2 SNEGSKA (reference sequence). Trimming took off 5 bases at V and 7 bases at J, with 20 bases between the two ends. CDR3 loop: CSAPLDPRGGTQYF. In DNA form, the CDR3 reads TGCAGTGCTCCCCTGGATCCCCGAGGGGGGACCCAGTACTTC.

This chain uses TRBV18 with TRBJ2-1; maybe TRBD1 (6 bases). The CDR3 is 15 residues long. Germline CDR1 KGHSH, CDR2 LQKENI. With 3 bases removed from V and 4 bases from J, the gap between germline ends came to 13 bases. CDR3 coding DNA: TGTGCCAGCTCACCGGGACAACAAAGATACAATGAGCAGTTCTTC. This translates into CASSPGQQRYNEQFF. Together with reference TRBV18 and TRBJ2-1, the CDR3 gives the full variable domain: NAGVMQNPRHLVRRRGQEARLRCSPMKGHSHVYWYRQLPEEGLKFMVYLQKENIIDESGMPKERFSAEFPKEGPSILRIQQVVRGDSAAYFCASSPGQQRYNEQFFGPGTRLTVL.

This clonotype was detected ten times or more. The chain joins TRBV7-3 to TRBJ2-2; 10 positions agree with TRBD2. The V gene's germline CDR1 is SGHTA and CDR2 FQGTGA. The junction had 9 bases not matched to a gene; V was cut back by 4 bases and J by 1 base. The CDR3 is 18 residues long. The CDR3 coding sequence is TGTGCCAGCAGCTCAAACCCAAGACTAGCGGGGAACACCGGGGAGCTGTTTTTT. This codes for CASSSNPRLAGNTGELFF. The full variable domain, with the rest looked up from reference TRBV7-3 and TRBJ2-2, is GAGVSQTPSNKVTEKGKYVELRCDPISGHTALYWYRQSLGQGPEFLIYFQGTGAADDSGLPNDRFFAVRPEGSVSTLKIQRTERGDSAVYLCASSSNPRLAGNTGELFFGEGSRLTVL.